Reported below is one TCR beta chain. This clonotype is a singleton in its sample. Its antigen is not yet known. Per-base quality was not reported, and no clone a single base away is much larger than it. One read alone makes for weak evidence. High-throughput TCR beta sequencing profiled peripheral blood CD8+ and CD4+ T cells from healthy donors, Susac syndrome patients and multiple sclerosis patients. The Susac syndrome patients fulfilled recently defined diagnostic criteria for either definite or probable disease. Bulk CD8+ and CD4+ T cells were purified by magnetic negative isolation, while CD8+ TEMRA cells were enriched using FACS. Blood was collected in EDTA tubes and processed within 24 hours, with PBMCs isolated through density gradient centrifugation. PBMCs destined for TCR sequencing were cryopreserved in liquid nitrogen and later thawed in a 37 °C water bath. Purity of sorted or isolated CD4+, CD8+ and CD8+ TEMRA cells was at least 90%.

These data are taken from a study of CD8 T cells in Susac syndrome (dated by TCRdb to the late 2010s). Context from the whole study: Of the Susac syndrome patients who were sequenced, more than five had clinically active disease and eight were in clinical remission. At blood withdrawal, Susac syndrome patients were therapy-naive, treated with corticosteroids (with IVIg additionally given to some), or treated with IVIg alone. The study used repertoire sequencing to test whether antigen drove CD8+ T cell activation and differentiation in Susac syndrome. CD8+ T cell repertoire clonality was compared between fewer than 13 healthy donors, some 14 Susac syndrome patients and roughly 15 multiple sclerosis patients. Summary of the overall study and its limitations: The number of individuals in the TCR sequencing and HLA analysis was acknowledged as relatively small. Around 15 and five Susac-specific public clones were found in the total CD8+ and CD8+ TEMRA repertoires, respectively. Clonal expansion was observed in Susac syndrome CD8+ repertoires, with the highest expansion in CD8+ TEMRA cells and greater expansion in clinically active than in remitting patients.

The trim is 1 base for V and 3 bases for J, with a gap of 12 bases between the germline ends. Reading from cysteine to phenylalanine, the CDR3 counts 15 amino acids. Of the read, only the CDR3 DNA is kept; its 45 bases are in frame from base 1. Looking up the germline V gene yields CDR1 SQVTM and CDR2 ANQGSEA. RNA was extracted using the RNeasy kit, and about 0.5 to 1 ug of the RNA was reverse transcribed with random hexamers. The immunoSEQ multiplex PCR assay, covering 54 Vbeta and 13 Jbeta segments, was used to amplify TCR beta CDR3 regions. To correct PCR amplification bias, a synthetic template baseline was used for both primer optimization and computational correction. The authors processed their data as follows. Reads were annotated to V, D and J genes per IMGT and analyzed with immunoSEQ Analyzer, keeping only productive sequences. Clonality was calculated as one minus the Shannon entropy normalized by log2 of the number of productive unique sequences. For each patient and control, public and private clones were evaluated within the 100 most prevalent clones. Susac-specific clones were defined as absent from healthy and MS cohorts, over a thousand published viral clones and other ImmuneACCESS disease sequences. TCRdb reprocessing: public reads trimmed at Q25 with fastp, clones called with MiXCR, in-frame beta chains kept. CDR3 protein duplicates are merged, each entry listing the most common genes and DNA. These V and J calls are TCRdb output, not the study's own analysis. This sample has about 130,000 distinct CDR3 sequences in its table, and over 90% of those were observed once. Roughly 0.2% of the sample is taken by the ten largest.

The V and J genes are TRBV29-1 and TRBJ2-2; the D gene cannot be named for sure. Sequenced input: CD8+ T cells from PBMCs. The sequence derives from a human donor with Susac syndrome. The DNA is TGCAGCGTTGAAGCCACGGGTGACGACACCGGGGAGCTGTTTTTT. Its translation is CSVEATGDDTGELFF.